What follows is one T cell receptor beta chain and its context. This sample is drawn from a study of blood T cell repertoires in COVID-19. The protocol was immunoSEQ multiplex PCR, while the TCRdb copy is restricted to in-frame clones and leaves out a portion. Of fewer than 200,000 clones in the sample, approximately 85% are singletons; the top ten hold 1% to 1.5%. The sequenced material came from peripheral blood. This clonotype originated in a man aged 55-75 years who had recovered from COVID-19.

In DNA, the CDR3 is TGTGCCAGCAGCGCCAACCCGCTAGCCTCCGAGCAGTACTTC. Translated: CASSANPLASEQYF. V and J are TRBV9 and TRBJ2-7, with a possible D match to TRBD2 (5 bases). The CDR3 spans 14 residues. V lost 3 bases and J 6 bases, leaving 16 bases between the germline ends. Germline CDR1 is SGDLS and CDR2 is YYNGEE. The complete variable domain, with remaining parts taken from reference TRBV9 and TRBJ2-7, reads DSGVTQTPKHLITATGQRVTLRCSPRSGDLSVYWYQQSLDQGLQFLIQYYNGEERAKGNILERFSAQQFPDLHSELNLSSLELGDSALYFCASSANPLASEQYFGPGTRLTVT.